One sample yielded the 18 T cell receptor beta chains listed below, sequenced in a study of CD8 T cells in Susac syndrome. RNA totalling about 0.45 to 1 ug underwent reverse transcription with random hexamers. A single record per CDR3 protein comes from TCRdb applying MiXCR to the immunoSEQ multiplex PCR reads. The sample shows 130,000 to 150,000 distinct CDR3 sequences, approximately 95% of them seen only once. The sample taken for sequencing was CD8+ T cells from PBMCs. Source of these receptors: a human donor in good health.

CDR3: CASSLISSEAFF. In DNA form, the CDR3 reads TGTGCCAGCAGCTTAATCTCATCTGAAGCTTTCTTT. The chain is built from TRBV11-2 and TRBJ1-1; D gene uncertain. The V end was cut by 2 bases, the J end by 6 bases, with 7 bases between. CDR3 length equals 12 residues. The germline V gene encodes CDR1 SGHAT and CDR2 FQNNGV.

CDR3 DNA sequence: TGCAGCGTGGCCGGACAGGAGCAATACTACGAGCAGTACTTC. As protein: CSVAGQEQYYEQYF. V gene TRBV29-1 combines with J gene TRBJ2-7, with 7 positions matching TRBD1. Per the germline V gene, CDR1 is SQVTM and CDR2 is ANQGSEA. V dropped 6 bases and J dropped 3; count of bases not matched to a gene: 11. CDR3 length: 14 amino acids.

The chain links TRBV29-1 to TRBJ1-1; tentatively, D is TRBD1 (5 bases). This CDR3 spans 12 amino acids. Trimming shortened V by 7 bases and J by 0 bases, and 9 bases separated the two germline ends. The germline V gene has CDR1 SQVTM and CDR2 ANQGSEA. CDR3 loop: CSAEGMNTEAFF. In DNA form, the CDR3 reads TGCAGCGCCGAGGGGATGAACACTGAAGCTTTCTTT.

The sample holds one count of this clonotype. The chain joins TRBV5-5 to TRBJ2-3, with a tentative D call TRBD1 (5 bases). Deletions cut 1 base from V and 4 bases from J, with 16 bases between. The CDR3 totals 16 residues. The germline V gene has CDR1 SGHKS and CDR2 YYEKEE (reference sequence). Here the CDR3 DNA reads TGTGCCAGCAGCTTGAAGGGGCGTGGAGAGGCAGATACGCAGTATTTT. The encoded protein is CASSLKGRGEADTQYF.

The J gene is TRBJ1-2, the V gene TRBV27; 7 positions agree with TRBD1. Germline CDR1 and CDR2: MNHEY and SMNVEV (reference sequence). V shed 5 bases and J 3 bases; nucleotides not matched to a gene: 12. This CDR3 is built from 16 residues. The CDR3: CASSPDRARVYYGYTF. CDR3 DNA: TGTGCCAGCAGTCCCGACAGGGCCAGAGTATACTATGGCTACACCTTC.

This chain joins TRBV27 and TRBJ2-3; 11 nucleotides line up with TRBD1. Trimming cost V 4 bases and J 8 bases; bases outside gene matches: 8. The CDR3 contains 15 residues. In germline, CDR1 is MNHEY, CDR2 SMNVEV (reference sequence). The CDR3 DNA follows: TGTGCCAGCAGTTCCGGGACAGGGGGTTTAGGTACGCAGTATTTT. Its protein product is CASSSGTGGLGTQYF.

The genes are TRBV12-5 and TRBJ1-2; no firm D call. Germline V gene data show CDR1 as LGHNT and CDR2 as FRNRAP. V gave up 5 bases and J gave up 6 bases, with 10 bases separating them. This CDR3 region has 12 residues. The CDR3 DNA reads as TGTGCTAGTGGTCCCGGCAGCCATGGCTACACCTTC. Residues: CASGPGSHGYTF.

The V gene is TRBV28, the J gene TRBJ1-1; possibly TRBD1 for D (6 bases). Germline V gives CDR1 MDHEN, CDR2 SYDVKM. V was cut by 6 bases and J by 0 bases, with 14 bases left in between. The CDR3 sequence is 15 residues long. The CDR3 DNA reads TGTGCCAGCAGCCCCGTTCCAGGGGTGAACACTGAAGCTTTCTTT. This encodes CASSPVPGVNTEAFF.

The gene calls are TRBV4-2 and TRBJ2-5, with 7 nucleotides matching TRBD1. Unmatched junction bases numbered 0, after V lost 0 bases and J lost 5 bases. This CDR3 has 13 amino acids. Germline values: CDR1 LGHNA, CDR2 YNFKEQ. CDR3 sequence (DNA): TGTGCCAGCAGCCAAGACAGGGGGGAGACCCAGTACTTC. It codes for CASSQDRGETQYF.

The chain combines TRBV28 with TRBJ2-5; 8 positions match TRBD1. This CDR3 spans 19 amino acids. V shed 6 bases and J 3 bases; nucleotides not matched to a gene: 21. CDR1 and CDR2 from the germline V gene are MDHEN and SYDVKM. The CDR3 region has the DNA TGTGCCAGCAGCCTTTTCCAGGGACCAAGCCTGACAGGGGAAGAGACCCAGTACTTC. Its translation is CASSLFQGPSLTGEETQYF.

With regard to this clonotype: The junction shows a germline mismatch at one end, possibly a read error. The chain's CDR3 is CASQEVAGGVVF. The CDR3 nucleotides read TGTGCCTCCCAAGAGGTAGCGGGAGGTGTTGTCTTC. The genes are TRBV2 and TRBJ2-1, with TRBD2 matching over 10 bases. Germline CDR1 is SNHLY and CDR2 is FYNNEI. The CDR3 contains 12 residues.

The chain links TRBV3-1 to TRBJ1-2; D remains unclear. The germline V gene has CDR1 LGHDT and CDR2 YNNKEL (reference sequence). Trimming took off 4 bases at V and 8 bases at J, with 23 bases between the two ends. The CDR3 length is 16 residues. CDR3 nucleotide sequence: TGTGCCAGCAGCCCAGAGTCCGGACTGTCTCTGGCCGGCTACACCTTC. Translating it yields CASSPESGLSLAGYTF.

This chain links TRBV6-5 with TRBJ1-1; D is undetermined. Germline V gene sequence: CDR1 MNHEY, CDR2 SVGAGI. Deletions cut 2 bases from V and 10 bases from J, with 20 bases between. There are 15 residues in the CDR3. This CDR3 is CASSYPLGESYLAFF. The CDR3 DNA reads TGTGCCAGCAGTTACCCCCTCGGAGAGAGTTATTTAGCTTTCTTT.

This chain uses TRBV20-1 with TRBJ2-1; the match to TRBD1 covers 9 bases. The CDR3 is 12 residues long. CDR1 and CDR2 (germline): DFQATT, SNEGSKA (reference sequence). V lost 3 bases, J lost 10 bases, and 4 bases stayed unmatched. CDR3 residues: CSASGTGKEQFF. The CDR3 region has the DNA TGCAGTGCTAGCGGGACAGGGAAAGAGCAGTTCTTC.

This rearrangement joins TRBV27 to TRBJ2-1, with D tentatively TRBD2 (5 bases). The germline V and J ends were trimmed by 1 base and 5 bases, with 18 bases remaining between them. CDR3 length: 17 amino acids. Germline-derived CDR1 and CDR2 are MNHEY and SMNVEV (reference sequence). CDR3: CASSLFAGPRLDNEQFF. The CDR3, as DNA: TGTGCCAGCAGTTTATTTGCGGGCCCTAGGTTGGACAATGAGCAGTTCTTC.

The chain carries TRBV29-1 and TRBJ2-1, with D tentatively TRBD2 (6 bases). The CDR3 has 14 amino acids. V gave up 7 bases and J gave up 9 bases, with 22 bases separating them. The germline V gene has CDR1 SQVTM and CDR2 ANQGSEA. The CDR3 loop reads CSAIGQKWRVEQFF. Here the CDR3 DNA reads TGCAGCGCAATAGGACAAAAGTGGAGGGTTGAGCAGTTCTTC.

The chain has TRBV7-9 and TRBJ2-7; D is ambiguous. CDR1 SEHNR and CDR2 FQNEAQ come from the germline V gene (reference sequence). The CDR3 loop spans 13 amino acids. Trimming stripped 5 bases from V and 3 bases from J, with 11 bases between. This chain's CDR3 is CASSESRYYEQYF. The CDR3 bases are TGTGCCAGCAGCGAATCTAGATACTACGAGCAGTACTTC.

This chain joins TRBV7-9 and TRBJ2-1; 7 nucleotides align to TRBD1. The germline V gene has CDR1 SEHNR and CDR2 FQNEAQ (reference sequence). This CDR3 comprises 15 residues. Trimming cost V 5 bases and J 2 bases; bases outside gene matches: 6. CDR3 sequence reads: CASSRDSLTYNEQFF. CDR3 coding DNA: TGTGCCAGCAGCCGGGACAGTCTAACCTACAATGAGCAGTTCTTC.